This note documents a single T cell receptor (beta chain) sequence. Its specific antigen is unknown. The input lacks base qualities; no much larger clone sits a single base away. The data derive from a study of blood T cell repertoires in COVID-19 (dated by TCRdb to 2020 to 2022). For the study in its entirety: Samples covering the acute and convalescent phases of COVID-19 were provided by collaborators in the United States, Italy and Spain. The material from the prospective study consisted of cDNA or gDNA derived from T cells, B-cell-depleted T cells, or PBMCs. The dataset comprised deeply sampled blood TCRbeta repertoires from subjects exposed to, actively infected with, or recovered from COVID-19. The repertoires were released in a freely available public database intended as a resource for research on the immune response to SARS-CoV-2. The samples were drawn from the first 160 participants of the ongoing ImmuneRACE study and from some 1,300 subjects provided by 6 global collaborators. A de-identified subject ID, COVID-19 status, age in years and sex were almost always included in the sample metadata. HLA class I and class II types, where available, came from metadata supplied by the sample provider rather than from assay-based typing.

What the research found in general, with its limitations: The quantity of clinical and demographic metadata differed by source and by participant and was supplied without curation.

TCRbeta CDR3 regions were amplified from genomic DNA by means of the immunoSEQ Assay, a bias-controlled multiplex PCR. The study's own analysis went as follows. Nucleated cell counts per sample were estimated from amplification of reference gene primers within the assay. To quantify the absolute abundance of each unique TCRbeta CDR3 rearrangement, sequence reads were collapsed and filtered. For each sample, productive Simpson clonality was calculated as the square root of Simpson's diversity index across productive rearrangements. The table was pulled from immuneACCESS by TCRdb, which kept in-frame rearrangements only. Such tables lose some clones; where checked, under half of the loss comes from unresolved V genes, and the rest has no known cause. V, J and clone size derive from that table, while D and trimming were established from the DNA sequence. This sample gives about 240,000 clones in total; roughly four fifths of them show up just once. 4.7% of the sample lies in the top ten.

Each collaborating institution followed its own protocols to collect whole blood in K2EDTA tubes. Collaborator samples were shipped for TCRbeta analysis as frozen whole blood, isolated PBMCs, or DNA extracted from either sample type. The germline V gene (reference sequence) supplies CDR1 LGHDT and CDR2 YNNKEL. The junction shows trimming of 2 bases on V and 8 bases on J, plus 12 bases between the germline ends. Measured from the cysteine to the phenylalanine, the CDR3 is 14 residues long. CDR3 DNA is the only sequence kept; it has 42 bases, read in frame from the first base. The receptor chain draws on TRBV3-1 (or the pseudogene TRBV3-2) and TRBJ1-4; the D gene cannot be resolved reliably. The sample consisted of peripheral blood. This clonotype originated in a woman aged 70-85 years with acute or convalescent COVID-19. This receptor has the CDR3 CASSQRSGWEKLFF. The sequenced DNA: TGTGCCAGCAGCCAAAGGTCCGGGTGGGAAAAACTGTTTTTT.